Below, 14 T cell receptor beta chains from the same sample are listed, as sequenced in a study of blood T cells in healthy people across ages. PCR was performed a second time for roughly 7 to 12 cycles using a sample-barcoded 5' primer and a J-beta primer mix. MiXCR was run by TCRdb on the 5' RACE reads, yielding one entry per CDR3 protein. The data hold hundreds of thousands of distinct CDR3 sequences, with 45% to 60% observed a single time. Sequencing was done on a sample of blood. The origin of the receptors is a woman older than 75 in good health.

This clonotype has at least ten counts. The chain uses TRBV20-1 and TRBJ2-3, with TRBD2 matching 8 bases. Germline values: CDR1 DFQATT, CDR2 SNEGSKA (reference sequence). The CDR3 is 17 amino acids. V shed 3 bases and J 1 base; nucleotides not matched to a gene: 12. CDR3 bases: TGCAGTGCTAGCTTGGGGGCGGGAGGTTCGCGCACAGATACGCAGTATTTT. Protein product: CSASLGAGGSRTDTQYF.

The chain links TRBV7-2 to TRBJ2-5, with D perhaps matching TRBD2 (6 bases). The germline gives CDR1 SGHTA, CDR2 FQGNSA. This CDR3 has 16 residues. The V end was cut by 3 bases, the J end by 2 bases, with 16 bases between. The CDR3 reads CASSFNTGGVQETQYF. The DNA for the CDR3 is TGTGCCAGCAGCTTCAATACGGGCGGGGTTCAAGAGACCCAGTACTTC. Supplemented by reference TRBV7-2 and TRBJ2-5, the full variable domain reads GAGVSQSPSNKVTEKGKDVELRCDPISGHTALYWYRQSLGQGLEFLIYFQGNSAPDKSGLPSDRFSAERTGGSVSTLTIQRTQQEDSAVYLCASSFNTGGVQETQYFGPGTRLLVL.

The rearrangement links TRBV4-1 to TRBJ2-2; tentatively, D is TRBD1 (6 bases). V lost 4 bases, J lost 3 bases, and 12 bases lay in between. CDR1 MGHRA and CDR2 YSYEKL come from the germline V gene. This CDR3 is 15 amino acids long. The CDR3 nucleotides are TGCGCCAGCAGCCCTCCCGGGACATACACCGGGGAGCTGTTTTTT. As protein: CASSPPGTYTGELFF.

The chain combines TRBV29-1 with TRBJ2-1; D remains ambiguous. Germline CDR1 SQVTM, CDR2 ANQGSEA. This CDR3 contains 14 residues. The V end was cut by 6 bases, the J end by 8 bases, with 20 bases between. The CDR3 nucleotides are TGCAGCGTACCGGTCGCCGGGTCCTTTCATGAGCAGTTCTTC. Translation: CSVPVAGSFHEQFF.

This clonotype was seen ten or more times. This chain links TRBV5-5 with TRBJ2-7, with 7 nucleotides matching TRBD1. V dropped 4 bases and J dropped 2; count of bases not matched to a gene: 9. The germline CDR1 and CDR2 sequences are SGHKS and YYEKEE (reference sequence). The CDR3 consists of 15 residues. CDR3 residues: CASSRQGFPTYEQYF. The DNA of the CDR3 is TGTGCCAGCAGCCGACAGGGATTCCCAACCTACGAGCAGTACTTC. The variable domain in full, completed from reference TRBV5-5 and TRBJ2-7, reads DAGVTQSPTHLIKTRGQQVTLRCSPISGHKSVSWYQQVLGQGPQFIFQYYEKEERGRGNFPDRFSARQFPNYSSELNVNALLLGDSALYLCASSRQGFPTYEQYFGPGTRLTVT.

This clonotype was picked up one time. The rearrangement links TRBV29-1 to TRBJ2-1; weak D call: TRBD2 (6 bases). The CDR3 has 12 residues. Germline V lookup: CDR1 SQVTM, CDR2 ANQGSEA. With 7 bases removed from V and 4 bases from J, the gap between germline ends came to 11 bases. CDR3: CSGGTGYNEQFF. In DNA form, the CDR3 reads TGCAGCGGCGGGACCGGGTACAATGAGCAGTTCTTC.

This clonotype was seen more than once but under ten times. This chain uses TRBV2 with TRBJ2-3; D remains unclear. Germline loops: CDR1 SNHLY, CDR2 FYNNEI. Trimming shortened V by 8 bases and J by 6 bases, and 12 bases separated the two germline ends. This CDR3 contains 12 residues. The DNA of the CDR3 is TGTGCCAGCGGCGGTAGGAGCGATACGCAGTATTTT. Protein product: CASGGRSDTQYF.

The chain recombines TRBV20-1 with TRBJ2-7, with 8 bases lining up with TRBD2. The DNA end lines up better with TRBJ2-5; the J call may be wrong. CDR3 length: 13 amino acids. CDR1 and CDR2 from the germline V gene are DFQATT and SNEGSKA (reference sequence). CDR3 loop: CSASGGVQETQYF. The CDR3 DNA follows: TGCAGTGCTAGCGGGGGGGTCCAAGAGACCCAGTACTTC.

The chain joins TRBV28 to TRBJ2-5; 7 positions match TRBD2. Germline values: CDR1 MDHEN, CDR2 SYDVKM. The CDR3 loop spans 15 amino acids. V was clipped by 6 bases and J by 7 bases; unmatched bases: 14. The CDR3 loop reads CASSLPGLVGGTQYF. The CDR3 DNA follows: TGTGCCAGCAGCCTCCCAGGACTAGTTGGTGGGACCCAGTACTTC. The full variable domain, rest sourced from reference TRBV28 and TRBJ2-5, is DVKVTQSSRYLVKRTGEKVFLECVQDMDHENMFWYRQDPGLGLRLIYFSYDVKMKEKGDIPEGYSVSREKKERFSLILESASTNQTSMYLCASSLPGLVGGTQYFGPGTRLLVL.

The table lists this clonotype with many counts. V is TRBV10-3 and J is TRBJ2-7; 8 bases align to TRBD2. The CDR3 length is 13 residues. Germline V CDR1 and CDR2: ENHRY, SYGVKD. After removal of 7 bases from V and 2 bases from J, the junction contained 4 bases not matched to a gene. The CDR3 spells CAIKRTSTYEQYF. CDR3 DNA: TGTGCCATCAAACGGACTAGCACCTACGAGCAGTACTTC.

In this sample, this clonotype turned up once. This sequence joins TRBV4-3 and TRBJ2-1, with 7 positions matching TRBD1. The CDR3 loop spans 18 amino acids. The V segment lost 0 bases and the J segment 8 bases; nucleotides outside the gene matches: 16. Germline assignment: CDR1 LGHNA and CDR2 YSLEER. CDR3 sequence: CASSQEIQGGALYDEQFF. As DNA, the CDR3 is TGCGCCAGCAGCCAAGAAATCCAAGGGGGCGCGCTGTACGATGAGCAGTTCTTC.

The chain recombines TRBV5-1 with TRBJ2-3; 9 bases are a match to TRBD2. The CDR3 contains 15 residues. Germline values: CDR1 SGHRS, CDR2 YFSETQ. The J segment lost 2 bases and the V segment lost 5 bases, leaving 6 bases of the junction unmatched. For the CDR3, the DNA is TGCGCCAGCAGGCGACTAGCGGAGTTCACAGATACGCAGTATTTT. As protein: CASRRLAEFTDTQYF.

This clonotype showed up many times. The CDR3 sequence is CSARDPRTAAAGYTF. CDR3 sequence (DNA): TGCAGTGCTAGAGATCCGCGGACAGCTGCTGCAGGCTACACCTTC. This chain uses TRBV20-1 with TRBJ1-2; D may be TRBD1 (6 bases). Germline V CDR1 and CDR2: DFQATT, SNEGSKA (reference sequence). V lost 0 bases, J lost 8 bases, and 19 bases lay in between. The CDR3 has 15 residues.

Remarks on this clonotype: A read error may be the cause here, since a much bigger clone is one base away. This chain links TRBV9 with TRBJ1-5; D is unresolved. Germline CDR1 SGDLS, CDR2 YYNGEE. V was clipped by 6 bases and J by 5 bases, with 12 bases between them. The CDR3 runs to 13 residues. The CDR3 DNA follows: TGTGCCAGCAACCAGGACGGTGATCAGCCCCAGCATTTT. Translated, it gives CASNQDGDQPQHF.